A selection of T cell receptor beta chains follows, all from one sample in a study of CD8+ T cells in alopecia areata. Assay: immunoSEQ multiplex PCR; the TCRdb copy retains only in-frame clones and omits some. This sample carries around 180,000 clones, more than 50% of them seen once, and the ten largest clones take under 1.2%. The starting material was CD4+ T cells sorted from blood, obtained at week 24, from a patient treated with tofacitinib. These receptors all stem from a human donor with alopecia areata. Both conserved end residues are part of each CDR3. Fields, in order: J gene, V gene, D gene, clone size, CDR3 protein, CDR3 DNA. The D gene is left open where the match is weak. Rows may omit the clone size; those that give it use once, few, many or a size class.

TRBJ2-3 TRBV7-2 TRBD2 - CASSVGVRGLAGTDTQYF TGTGCCAGCAGCGTCGGGGTAAGAGGACTAGCGGGCACAGATACGCAGTATTTT
TRBJ1-1 TRBV11-2 - many CASSFGGAGSTEAFF TGTGCCAGCAGCTTCGGTGGAGCAGGGAGCACTGAAGCTTTCTTT
TRBJ2-1 TRBV30 TRBD1 - CAWGQGGNEQFF TGTGCCTGGGGACAGGGGGGCAATGAGCAGTTCTTC
TRBJ2-5 TRBV27 - once CASSRLGDLGETQYF TGTGCCAGCAGTCGACTAGGCGATCTGGGGGAGACCCAGTACTTC
TRBJ2-1 TRBV9 TRBD2 - CASSVTSGGALDNEQFF TGTGCCAGCAGCGTCACTAGCGGGGGGGCCCTCGACAATGAGCAGTTCTTC
TRBJ2-7 TRBV6-5 - - CASSYYSGSSYEQYF TGTGCCAGCAGTTACTACTCCGGGTCCTCCTACGAGCAGTACTTC
TRBJ2-5 TRBV25-1 - once CASSIQGRQTQYF TGTGCCAGCAGTATACAGGGTCGGCAGACCCAGTACTTC
TRBJ1-5 TRBV4-3 - once CASSQTPTGSHQPQHF TGCGCCAGCAGCCAAACCCCCACAGGGTCTCATCAGCCCCAGCATTTT
TRBJ2-4 TRBV19 TRBD1 - CASNRGNPATDIQYF TGTGCCAGTAACAGGGGGAACCCTGCGACGGACATTCAGTACTTC
TRBJ1-1 TRBV30 - once CAWSVNYDTEAFF TGTGCCTGGAGTGTTAATTATGACACTGAAGCTTTCTTT
TRBJ2-2 TRBV7-3 - - CASSFGGQNTGELFF TGTGCCAGCAGCTTCGGGGGGCAAAACACCGGGGAGCTGTTTTTT
TRBJ1-1 TRBV30 - once CAWNREINTEAFF TGTGCCTGGAACAGGGAAATAAACACTGAAGCTTTCTTT
TRBJ2-1 TRBV25-1 - - CASSDLVGEQFF TGTGCCAGCAGTGATTTGGTTGGAGAGCAGTTCTTC
TRBJ2-1 TRBV7-8 TRBD2 - CASSLVGLAGLSSYNEQFF TGTGCCAGCAGCTTAGTGGGACTAGCGGGGTTAAGCTCCTACAATGAGCAGTTCTTC
TRBJ2-3 TRBV30 - few CAWSEGSGKYF TGTGCCTGGAGTGAGGGTTCTGGAAAGTATTTT
TRBJ2-2 TRBV7-8 - - CASSPSSRGNTGELFF TGTGCCAGCAGCCCGTCATCCAGGGGGAACACCGGGGAGCTGTTTTTT
TRBJ2-7 TRBV15 - - CATSSSRGSSYEQYF TGTGCCACCAGCAGTTCACGGGGGAGCTCCTACGAGCAGTACTTC
TRBJ1-6 TRBV27 - once CASSTWDGMLNSPLHF TGTGCCAGCAGTACCTGGGACGGAATGTTAAATTCACCCCTCCACTTT
TRBJ1-2 TRBV14 - - CASSQEGLEGWGYTF TGTGCCAGCAGCCAAGAAGGCCTCGAAGGTTGGGGCTACACCTTC
TRBJ2-2 TRBV29-1 - - CSVGKEGGTNTGELFF TGCAGCGTTGGAAAAGAGGGAGGTACGAACACCGGGGAGCTGTTTTTT
TRBJ2-1 TRBV29-1 - - CSVETVDEQFF TGCAGCGTGGAAACTGTTGATGAGCAGTTCTTC
TRBJ2-5 TRBV29-1 - - CSVWGRYQETQYF TGCAGCGTTTGGGGCAGGTACCAAGAGACCCAGTACTTC
TRBJ2-3 TRBV9 - - CASSVEGTQYF TGTGCCAGCAGCGTAGAAGGGACGCAGTATTTT
TRBJ1-1 TRBV15 - - CATRNRDTEAFF TGTGCCACCCGGAACAGGGACACTGAAGCTTTCTTT
TRBJ1-2 TRBV7-2 TRBD1 - CASRLTGTQTNYGYTF TGTGCCAGCAGATTGACAGGGACTCAAACTAACTATGGCTACACCTTC
TRBJ2-6 TRBV7-2 - - CASSLAPTGANVLTF TGTGCCAGCAGCTTAGCCCCTACTGGGGCCAACGTCCTGACTTTC
TRBJ1-2 TRBV6-1 - - CASSVEGLDGYTF TGTGCCAGCAGCGTCGAAGGGCTCGATGGCTACACCTTC
TRBJ2-2 TRBV9 - - CASSSGGRQNTGELFF TGTGCCAGCAGCTCAGGAGGGAGACAGAACACCGGGGAGCTGTTTTTT
TRBJ2-3 TRBV29-1 - - CSVGPDTQYF TGCAGCGTCGGGCCAGATACGCAGTATTTT
TRBJ1-5 TRBV30 - - CAWSKQGTNQPQHF TGTGCCTGGAGTAAACAGGGAACCAATCAGCCCCAGCATTTT
TRBJ2-3 TRBV2 - - CASEGRESTDTQYF TGTGCCAGCGAGGGGAGAGAAAGCACAGATACGCAGTATTTT
TRBJ2-6 TRBV11-2 TRBD1 - CASSQTGGTANVLTF TGTGCCAGCAGCCAAACAGGGGGTACGGCCAACGTCCTGACTTTC
TRBJ2-3 TRBV9 - - CASSVEPVLGTDTQYF TGTGCCAGCAGCGTAGAGCCAGTCCTGGGCACAGATACGCAGTATTTT
TRBJ1-5 TRBV29-1 TRBD1 few CSVGDRGGQPQHF TGCAGCGTTGGGGACAGGGGAGGACAGCCCCAGCATTTT
TRBJ2-1 TRBV5-1 - - CASSKGTWNNEQFF TGCGCCAGCAGCAAAGGGACTTGGAACAATGAGCAGTTCTTC
TRBJ1-4 TRBV29-1 TRBD1 - CSVGGQGATPSNEKLFF TGCAGCGTTGGAGGACAGGGGGCCACTCCGAGCAATGAAAAACTGTTTTTT
TRBJ2-5 TRBV9 TRBD2 once CASSVAGGYQETQYF TGTGCCAGCAGCGTAGCGGGGGGGTACCAAGAGACCCAGTACTTC
TRBJ2-2 TRBV5-6 TRBD1 few CASLTGQPNTGELFF TGTGCCAGCCTCACGGGACAGCCCAACACCGGGGAGCTGTTTTTT
TRBJ2-7 TRBV7-2 TRBD1 - CASSLVRWTGSYEQYF TGTGCCAGCAGCTTAGTTAGGTGGACAGGCTCCTACGAGCAGTACTTC
TRBJ1-2 TRBV7-2 - - CASSLADWGFYGYTF TGTGCCAGCAGCTTAGCCGACTGGGGCTTCTATGGCTACACCTTC
TRBJ1-4 TRBV7-6 - - CASSFGVATNEKLFF TGTGCCAGCAGCTTTGGGGTTGCGACTAATGAAAAACTGTTTTTT
TRBJ2-3 TRBV2 - - CASSDTDTQYF TGTGCCAGCAGTGATACAGATACGCAGTATTTT